Here is one T cell receptor beta chain with its context. This sample is part of a study of blood T cell repertoires in COVID-19. Assay used: immunoSEQ multiplex PCR; TCRdb lists only in-frame clones, some missing. The sample consists of more than 85,000 clones, 88% of them appearing once. The CDR3 runs to 16 residues. The V gene's germline CDR1 is ENHRY and CDR2 SYGVKD. The junction had 12 bases not matched to a gene; V was cut back by 5 bases and J by 5 bases. The chain joins TRBV10-3 to TRBJ2-1; 7 bases agree with TRBD2. The TCR originated in a woman aged 80 or over with acute or convalescent COVID-19. Sequenced input: peripheral blood. The DNA of the CDR3 is TGTGCCATCAGTCTGAGTCGAAGCGCGGGAGACAATGAGCAGTTCTTC. This codes for CAISLSRSAGDNEQFF.